This T cell receptor beta chain was sequenced during a study of cytotoxic CD8 clonotypes in ibrutinib-treated CLL. Background on the study: Average yields of approximately 260,000 productive templates and 75,000 to 95,000 productive rearrangements characterized the samples. Overall study results and limits: T-cell clonality at baseline went above that of age-matched healthy donors and rose and fell with circulating CD8+ T-cell counts.

Frozen PBMC stocks contributed approximately 2.1 micrograms of genomic DNA to the TCR beta libraries. The CDR3 runs to 13 residues. Trimming cost V 9 bases and J 5 bases, with 13 bases left between them. Germline V gives CDR1 WNHNN, CDR2 SYGVQD (reference sequence). To note about this clone: The antigen remains undetermined.

The intended depth for sequencing was 1 in 200,000 to 1 in 1 million T cells. Only in-frame clones appear in the TCRdb table, and some are missing; sequencing was by immunoSEQ multiplex PCR. The repertoire holds 60,000 to 95,000 clones, over 65% seen once, with about 36% in the top ten. The source was PBMCs, collected after 24 months of ibrutinib treatment. The rearrangement uses TRBV10-1 and TRBJ1-4, with D perhaps TRBD1 (6 bases). The TCR comes from a human donor with chronic lymphocytic leukemia. This CDR3 is CARATGTNEKLFF. The CDR3 coding sequence is TGCGCCAGAGCTACAGGGACAAATGAAAAACTGTTTTTT.